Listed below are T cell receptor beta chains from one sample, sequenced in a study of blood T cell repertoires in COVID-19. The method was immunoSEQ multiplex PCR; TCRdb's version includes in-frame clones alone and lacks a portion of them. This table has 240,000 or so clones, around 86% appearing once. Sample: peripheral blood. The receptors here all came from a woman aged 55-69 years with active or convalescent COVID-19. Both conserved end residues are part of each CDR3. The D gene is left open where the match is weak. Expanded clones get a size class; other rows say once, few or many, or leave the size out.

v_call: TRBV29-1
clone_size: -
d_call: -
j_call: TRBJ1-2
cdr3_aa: CSVALIGSGTGGYTF
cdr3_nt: TGTAGCGTTGCTCTGATTGGCAGTGGAACAGGGGGCTACACCTTC

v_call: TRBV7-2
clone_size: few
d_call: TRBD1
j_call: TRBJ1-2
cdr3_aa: CASSLEGQGSYGYTF
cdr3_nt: TGTGCCAGCAGCTTAGAAGGACAGGGGAGCTATGGCTACACCTTC

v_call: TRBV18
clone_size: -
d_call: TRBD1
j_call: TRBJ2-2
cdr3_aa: CASSSGTGLGELFF
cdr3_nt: TGTGCCAGCTCATCCGGGACAGGCCTCGGGGAGCTGTTTTTT

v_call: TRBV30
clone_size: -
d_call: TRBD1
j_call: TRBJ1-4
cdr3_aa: CAWSRTGGTEKLFF
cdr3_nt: TGTGCCTGGAGCAGGACAGGGGGGACTGAAAAACTGTTTTTT

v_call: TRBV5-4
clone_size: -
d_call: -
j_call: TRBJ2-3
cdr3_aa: CASSSVGGASPYF
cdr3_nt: TGTGCCAGCAGCTCCGTTGGGGGGGCTTCCCCGTATTTT

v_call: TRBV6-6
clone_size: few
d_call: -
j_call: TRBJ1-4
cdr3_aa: CASSPPGNTNEKLFF
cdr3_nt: TGTGCCAGCAGTCCCCCGGGGAATACTAATGAAAAACTGTTTTTT

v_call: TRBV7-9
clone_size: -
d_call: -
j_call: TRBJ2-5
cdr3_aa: CASSWSGTRSQETQYF
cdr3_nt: TGTGCCAGCAGCTGGAGTGGTACAAGATCCCAAGAGACCCAGTACTTC

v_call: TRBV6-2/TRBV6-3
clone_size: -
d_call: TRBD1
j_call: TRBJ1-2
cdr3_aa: CASSRTGRTYGYTF
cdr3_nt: TGTGCCAGCAGTCGGACAGGGAGAACTTATGGCTACACCTTC

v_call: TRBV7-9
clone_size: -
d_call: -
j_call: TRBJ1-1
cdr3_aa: CATTFAGSQDEAFF
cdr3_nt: TGTGCCACCACCTTTGCGGGTAGTCAAGATGAAGCTTTCTTT

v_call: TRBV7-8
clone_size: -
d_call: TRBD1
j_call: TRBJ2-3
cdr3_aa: CASSHRQGTPTDTQYF
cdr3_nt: TGTGCCAGCAGCCACCGACAGGGAACCCCCACAGATACGCAGTATTTT

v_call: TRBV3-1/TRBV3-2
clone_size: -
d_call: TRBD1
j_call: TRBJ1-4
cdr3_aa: CASSQTGRIRLFF
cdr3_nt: TGTGCCAGCAGCCAGACAGGGCGGATTAGACTGTTTTTT

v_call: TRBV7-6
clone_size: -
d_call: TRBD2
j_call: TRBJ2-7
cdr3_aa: CASSLEGTSGGLYYEQYF
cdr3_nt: TGTGCCAGCAGCTTAGAAGGGACTAGCGGGGGCCTTTACTACGAGCAGTACTTC

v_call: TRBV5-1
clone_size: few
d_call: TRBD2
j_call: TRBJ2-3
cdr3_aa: CASSGTSGFSSTDTQYF
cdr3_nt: TGCGCCAGCAGCGGGACTAGCGGGTTTTCTAGCACAGATACGCAGTATTTT

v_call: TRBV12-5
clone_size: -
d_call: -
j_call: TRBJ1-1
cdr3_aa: CASGGPRENTEAFF
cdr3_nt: TGTGCTAGTGGTGGCCCTCGTGAGAACACTGAAGCTTTCTTT

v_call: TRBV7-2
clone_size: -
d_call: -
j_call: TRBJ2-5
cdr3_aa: CASSSPDRQTQYF
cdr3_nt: TGTGCCAGCAGCTCCCCCGACAGACAGACCCAGTACTTC

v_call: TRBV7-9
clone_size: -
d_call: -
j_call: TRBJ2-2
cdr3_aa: CASSRRQGGSNTGELFF
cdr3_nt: TGTGCCAGCAGTCGCCGACAGGGAGGTTCGAACACCGGGGAGCTGTTTTTT

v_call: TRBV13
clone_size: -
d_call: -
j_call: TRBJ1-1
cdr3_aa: CASSLARANTEAFF
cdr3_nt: TGTGCCAGCAGCTTAGCCAGGGCGAACACTGAAGCTTTCTTT

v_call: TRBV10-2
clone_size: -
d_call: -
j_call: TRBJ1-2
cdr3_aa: CASSARQPPYGYTF
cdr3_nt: TGCGCCAGCAGTGCGAGACAGCCACCCTATGGCTACACCTTC

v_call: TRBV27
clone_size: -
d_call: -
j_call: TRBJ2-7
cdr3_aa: CASSFQGSYEQYF
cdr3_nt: TGTGCCAGCAGTTTTCAGGGCTCCTACGAGCAGTACTTC

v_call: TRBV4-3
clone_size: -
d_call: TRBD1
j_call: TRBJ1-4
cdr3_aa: CASSKGDRVDEKLFF
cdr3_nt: TGCGCCAGCAGCAAAGGCGACAGGGTCGACGAAAAACTGTTTTTT

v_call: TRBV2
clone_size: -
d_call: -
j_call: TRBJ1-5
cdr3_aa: CASTGLHSNQPQHF
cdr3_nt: TGTGCCAGCACAGGGCTACATAGCAATCAGCCCCAGCATTTT

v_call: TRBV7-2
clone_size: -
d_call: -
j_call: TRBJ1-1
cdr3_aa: CASSPQWGGSYTEAFF
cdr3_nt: TGTGCCAGCAGCCCCCAATGGGGGGGCTCATACACTGAAGCTTTCTTT

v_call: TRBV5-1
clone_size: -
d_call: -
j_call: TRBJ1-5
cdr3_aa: CASSPTPYSNQPQHF
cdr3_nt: TGCGCCAGCAGTCCGACACCGTATAGCAATCAGCCCCAGCATTTT

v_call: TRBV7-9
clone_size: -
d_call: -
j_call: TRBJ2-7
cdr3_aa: CASSLDSTSYEQYF
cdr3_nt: TGTGCCAGCAGCTTGGACTCAACGAGCTACGAGCAGTACTTC

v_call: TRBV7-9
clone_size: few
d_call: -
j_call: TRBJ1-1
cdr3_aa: CASSSRWGRDTEAFF
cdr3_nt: TGTGCCAGCAGCTCCCGTTGGGGGAGGGACACTGAAGCTTTCTTT